The TCR beta chain under discussion was sequenced for a study of blood T cell repertoires in COVID-19. The overall study: Sources were T cells, B-cell-depleted T cells, or PBMCs; the material itself was cDNA or gDNA.

This CDR3 has 17 amino acids. Looked up from germline, CDR1 is SGHNT and CDR2 is YYREEE (reference sequence). Deletions cut 1 base from V and 2 bases from J, with 16 bases between. In the authors' workflow: By means of reference gene primer amplification, nucleated cell counts were estimated. TCRdb keeps only in-frame clones here, not all; method: immunoSEQ multiplex PCR. For V, J and clone size, that table is used; D and trimming come from the DNA. The table records 60,000 to 90,000 clones, less than 90% of them present only once. The J gene is TRBJ1-3, the V gene TRBV5-4, with D maybe TRBD1 (6 bases). This receptor was taken from a human donor in a cohort sampled during active COVID-19. Source material: peripheral blood. CDR3 DNA sequence: TGTGCCAGCAGCTTGTTAGGACAGACAAATCCTGGAAACACCATATATTTT. Protein product: CASSLLGQTNPGNTIYF.